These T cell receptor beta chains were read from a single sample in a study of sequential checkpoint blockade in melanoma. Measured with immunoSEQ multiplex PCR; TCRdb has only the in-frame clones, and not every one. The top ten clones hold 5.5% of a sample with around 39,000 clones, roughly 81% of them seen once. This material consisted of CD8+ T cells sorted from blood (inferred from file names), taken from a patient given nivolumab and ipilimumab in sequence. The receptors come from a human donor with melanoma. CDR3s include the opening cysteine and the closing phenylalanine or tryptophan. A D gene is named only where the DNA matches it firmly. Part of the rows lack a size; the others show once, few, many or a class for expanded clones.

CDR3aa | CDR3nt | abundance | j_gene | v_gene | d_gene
CSVVGGDRDYNEQFF | TGCAGCGTTGTGGGAGGGGACAGGGACTACAATGAGCAGTTCTTC | . | TRBJ2-1 | TRBV29-1 | TRBD1
CAWMGDSTQETQYF | TGTGCCTGGATGGGGGACAGTACCCAAGAGACCCAGTACTTC | . | TRBJ2-5 | TRBV30 | TRBD1
CASSANQGAAEKLFF | TGTGCCAGCAGTGCCAACCAGGGGGCTGCGGAAAAACTGTTTTTT | few | TRBJ1-4 | TRBV6-1 | TRBD1
CASSLSDSGQVAGYTF | TGTGCCAGCAGTTTATCGGACTCGGGACAGGTAGCTGGCTACACCTTC | . | TRBJ1-2 | TRBV27 | TRBD1
CASLMTGRDIQYF | TGTGCCAGCTTAATGACAGGGCGGGACATTCAGTACTTC | . | TRBJ2-4 | TRBV6-6 | TRBD1
CASSLVLGAAQPQHF | TGTGCCAGCAGTTTAGTGTTGGGGGCGGCTCAGCCCCAGCATTTT | . | TRBJ1-5 | TRBV28 | .
CASSYSDLHEQFF | TGTGCCAGCAGCTACTCTGACTTGCATGAGCAGTTCTTC | . | TRBJ2-1 | TRBV11-2 | .
CASSLAGDVYEQYF | TGTGCCAGCAGTCTAGCGGGAGACGTCTACGAGCAGTACTTC | once | TRBJ2-7 | TRBV27 | TRBD2
CASSVGDISYEQYF | TGTGCCAGCAGCGTAGGGGACATCTCCTACGAGCAGTACTTC | few | TRBJ2-7 | TRBV9 | .
CASSEVWRDSPLHF | TGTGCCAGCAGTGAAGTGTGGAGGGATTCACCCCTCCACTTT | . | TRBJ1-6 | TRBV2 | .
CASSQGTEAFF | TGTGCCAGCAGTCAGGGGACTGAAGCTTTCTTT | . | TRBJ1-1 | TRBV27 | .
CASSSGTPYEQYF | TGTGCCAGCAGCTCCGGGACACCCTACGAGCAGTACTTC | . | TRBJ2-7 | TRBV5-4 | .
CASSSGTSGITDTQYF | TGTGCCAGCAGTTCCGGGACTAGCGGGATCACAGATACGCAGTATTTT | . | TRBJ2-3 | TRBV27 | TRBD2
CASSYNRDRVNSPLHF | TGTGCCAGCAGCTACAATCGTGACAGGGTTAATTCACCCCTCCACTTT | . | TRBJ1-6 | TRBV7-2 | TRBD1
CSVGTSGYNEQFF | TGCAGCGTTGGGACTAGCGGTTACAATGAGCAGTTCTTC | . | TRBJ2-1 | TRBV29-1 | TRBD2
CASNDDRDGGYTF | TGTGCCAGTAACGACGACAGGGACGGTGGCTACACCTTC | few | TRBJ1-2 | TRBV19 | TRBD1
CASSSNPVSSTDTQYF | TGCGCCAGCAGCTCGAATCCAGTTTCTAGCACAGATACGCAGTATTTT | . | TRBJ2-3 | TRBV5-1 | .
CASSWGTANTEAFF | TGTGCCAGCAGCTGGGGGACAGCGAACACTGAAGCTTTCTTT | . | TRBJ1-1 | TRBV9 | TRBD1
CASSGTTLQGTDDGYTF | TGTGCCAGCAGCGGGACAACACTTCAGGGTACAGATGACGGCTACACCTTC | . | TRBJ1-2 | TRBV7-6 | .
CASRLTGSGADTQYF | TGTGCCAGCAGATTGACAGGATCCGGTGCAGATACGCAGTATTTT | . | TRBJ2-3 | TRBV27 | .
CASSLTGGERETQYF | TGTGCCAGCAGTTTAACAGGGGGCGAAAGAGAGACCCAGTACTTC | . | TRBJ2-5 | TRBV27 | TRBD1
CASSLVQNEKLFF | TGTGCCAGCAGTTTAGTTCAGAATGAAAAACTGTTTTTT | . | TRBJ1-4 | TRBV27 | .
CASSVEGRAFEDNEQFF | TGTGCCAGCAGCGTAGAGGGCAGGGCGTTTGAGGACAATGAGCAGTTCTTC | once | TRBJ2-1 | TRBV9 | .
CASSAWTGANEKLFF | TGTGCCAGCAGTGCGTGGACAGGGGCGAATGAAAAACTGTTTTTT | few | TRBJ1-4 | TRBV6-1 | TRBD1